A selection of T cell receptor beta chains follows, all from one sample in a study of cytotoxic CD8 clonotypes in ibrutinib-treated CLL. Clones were read by immunoSEQ multiplex PCR, and TCRdb kept only the in-frame ones, dropping some. This sample yields some 350,000 clones, of which 67% are seen a single time; about 6.7% belongs to the top ten. Sequenced here: PBMCs, sampled after 36 months of ibrutinib treatment. The receptors derive from a human donor with chronic lymphocytic leukemia. The CDR3 runs from the conserved cysteine through the conserved F or W.

CDR3aa: CASSLQVTDTQYF; v_gene: TRBV28; j_gene: TRBJ2-3; len: 13
CDR3aa: CASSMDTGNTIYF; v_gene: TRBV19; j_gene: TRBJ1-3; len: 13
CDR3aa: CASSQDYRVSNQPQHF; v_gene: TRBV4-1; j_gene: TRBJ1-5; len: 16
CDR3aa: CASSLVSLYEQYF; v_gene: TRBV5-1; j_gene: TRBJ2-7; len: 13
CDR3aa: CASMVNSPGPQETQYF; v_gene: TRBV13; j_gene: TRBJ2-5; len: 16
CDR3aa: CASSAHGTGGSPLHF; v_gene: TRBV7-2; j_gene: TRBJ1-6; len: 15
CDR3aa: CASSFGQAPGYGYTF; v_gene: TRBV13; j_gene: TRBJ1-2; len: 15
CDR3aa: CASSLALFAYNEQFF; v_gene: TRBV11-2; j_gene: TRBJ2-1; len: 15
CDR3aa: CASRDSSYNEQFF; v_gene: TRBV6-6; j_gene: TRBJ2-1; len: 13
CDR3aa: CASSIGGNTEAFF; v_gene: TRBV19; j_gene: TRBJ1-1; len: 13
CDR3aa: CASSFWSTGELFF; v_gene: TRBV27; j_gene: TRBJ2-2; len: 13
CDR3aa: CASSIVAGSWDTGSNYGYTF; v_gene: TRBV19; j_gene: TRBJ1-2; len: 20
CDR3aa: CASSRTSGSSYEQYF; v_gene: TRBV6-5; j_gene: TRBJ2-7; len: 15
CDR3aa: CASSLTTSGAHEQYF; v_gene: TRBV7-3; j_gene: TRBJ2-7; len: 15
CDR3aa: CATRLPRLAGGSYNEQFF; v_gene: TRBV28; j_gene: TRBJ2-1; len: 18
CDR3aa: CASSTRQGTNTEAFF; v_gene: TRBV7-9; j_gene: TRBJ1-1; len: 15
CDR3aa: CASSNHLSGRSYEQYF; v_gene: TRBV27; j_gene: TRBJ2-7; len: 16
CDR3aa: CASRYPGTSPSTQYF; v_gene: TRBV5-4; j_gene: TRBJ2-3; len: 15
CDR3aa: CASSLRTTPREGNTEAFF; v_gene: TRBV7-9; j_gene: TRBJ1-1; len: 18
CDR3aa: CASSVGPTGNGYEQYF; v_gene: TRBV9; j_gene: TRBJ2-7; len: 16
CDR3aa: CASTALDTQYF; v_gene: TRBV28; j_gene: TRBJ2-3; len: 11
CDR3aa: CASSRDSLGLGNEQFF; v_gene: TRBV5-4; j_gene: TRBJ2-1; len: 16
CDR3aa: CASSERGAADTQYF; v_gene: TRBV6-1; j_gene: TRBJ2-3; len: 14
CDR3aa: CSVSVREGLNYGYTF; v_gene: TRBV29-1; j_gene: TRBJ1-2; len: 15
CDR3aa: CASTQRTEAFF; v_gene: TRBV18; j_gene: TRBJ1-1; len: 11
CDR3aa: CASSPWVGDTEAFF; v_gene: TRBV11-2; j_gene: TRBJ1-1; len: 14
CDR3aa: CASSGLAGVNEQFF; v_gene: TRBV25-1; j_gene: TRBJ2-1; len: 14
CDR3aa: CASSYSTGEAFF; v_gene: TRBV6-5; j_gene: TRBJ1-1; len: 12
CDR3aa: CASSLGTGRDEQYF; v_gene: TRBV5-8; j_gene: TRBJ2-7; len: 14
CDR3aa: CASSKAPGLAFADTQYF; v_gene: TRBV21-1; j_gene: TRBJ2-3; len: 17
CDR3aa: CASSLGPQGTQYF; v_gene: TRBV7-3; j_gene: TRBJ2-5; len: 13
CDR3aa: CASSHPGGEQYF; v_gene: TRBV27; j_gene: TRBJ2-7; len: 12
CDR3aa: CASRGAHNSPLHF; v_gene: TRBV5-1; j_gene: TRBJ1-6; len: 13
CDR3aa: CASSLMGATGELFF; v_gene: TRBV7-9; j_gene: TRBJ2-2; len: 14
CDR3aa: CSVEEGRGQYF; v_gene: TRBV29-1; j_gene: TRBJ2-3; len: 11
CDR3aa: CASSLTGTSAETQYF; v_gene: TRBV7-6; j_gene: TRBJ2-5; len: 15
CDR3aa: CASSLAGLAGLNEQFF; v_gene: TRBV5-1; j_gene: TRBJ2-1; len: 16
CDR3aa: CASSLSWHRAENSPLHF; v_gene: TRBV7-2; j_gene: TRBJ1-6; len: 17
CDR3aa: CSVDAAVDTQYF; v_gene: TRBV29-1; j_gene: TRBJ2-3; len: 12